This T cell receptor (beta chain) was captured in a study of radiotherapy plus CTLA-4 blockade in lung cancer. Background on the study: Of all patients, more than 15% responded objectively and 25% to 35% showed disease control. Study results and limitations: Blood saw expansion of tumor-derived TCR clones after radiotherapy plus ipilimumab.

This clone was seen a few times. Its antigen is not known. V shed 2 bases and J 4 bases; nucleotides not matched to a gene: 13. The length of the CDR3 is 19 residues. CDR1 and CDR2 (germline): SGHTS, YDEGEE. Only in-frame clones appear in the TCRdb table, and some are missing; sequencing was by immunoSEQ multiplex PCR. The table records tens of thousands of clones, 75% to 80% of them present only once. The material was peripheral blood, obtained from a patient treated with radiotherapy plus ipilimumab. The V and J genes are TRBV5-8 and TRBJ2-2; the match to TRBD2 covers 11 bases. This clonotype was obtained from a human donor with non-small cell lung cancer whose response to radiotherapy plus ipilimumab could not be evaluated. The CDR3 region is CASSLLRFTSGSSTGELFF. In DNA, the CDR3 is TGTGCCAGCAGCTTACTGCGGTTTACTAGCGGGAGCAGCACCGGGGAGCTGTTTTTT.